This TCR beta chain was identified in a study of PD-1 blockade in classical Hodgkin lymphoma. For the study at large: The nivolumab dose that patients received was 3 mg/kg, given intravenously every 2 weeks.

Time point indicated: cycle 4 day 1 (C4D1), after 5 to 7 weeks of nivolumab. Each of the patients experienced relapse following autologous stem cell transplantation, and their brentuximab vedotin exposure differed. Data came from immunoSEQ multiplex PCR; TCRdb stores just in-frame clones and leaves some out. Of about 31,000 clones in the sample, about four fifths were seen once. This CDR3 region has 17 residues. Trimming took off 5 bases at V and 2 bases at J, with 18 bases between the two ends. Germline CDR1 SGHVS, CDR2 FNYEAQ. The chain is built from TRBV7-6 and TRBJ2-2; TRBD2 is a possible D gene (6 bases). Sequenced here: peripheral blood mononuclear cells (PBMCs), sampled before the fourth cycle of nivolumab. The source of this sequence is a human donor with classical Hodgkin lymphoma. The CDR3 here is CASSPVGGGANTGELFF. The CDR3 nucleotides are TGTGCCAGCAGCCCTGTAGGTGGCGGGGCTAACACCGGGGAGCTGTTTTTT. The complete variable domain, with remaining parts taken from reference TRBV7-6 and TRBJ2-2, reads GAGVSQSPRYKVTKRGQDVALRCDPISGHVSLYWYRQALGQGPEFLTYFNYEAQQDKSGLPNDRFSAERPEGSISTLTIQRTEQRDSAMYRCASSPVGGGANTGELFFGEGSRLTVL.